This note documents a single T cell receptor (beta chain) sequence. Its antigen is not known. TCRdb used MiXCR to reprocess the reads, holding one entry per CDR3 protein. This sample has some 900,000 distinct CDR3 sequences, with approximately 32% found just once. This sample was taken from a study of T cell repertoires in cytomegalovirus infection. Study as a whole: HLA-C-restricted CMV epitopes, recently identified, and well-studied HLA-B-restricted ones were used by the study. CMV infection and matching HLA type were both indicated by public TCR beta signatures.

The germline gives CDR1 SGDLS, CDR2 YYNGEE. This CDR3 contains 15 residues. Trimming stripped 2 bases from V and 4 bases from J, with 14 bases between. Whole-study findings and limits: Within the response measured ex vivo, HLA-C-restricted CMV-specific TCR beta clonotypes were dominant. Cumulative public TCR beta family frequency identified carriers of CMV plus the relevant HLA.

This TCR came from a human donor in good health (CMV status not recorded). Some clones in this sample may be carry-over from other donors' samples. Sample: cultured CD8+ T cells from PBMCs, taken from culture after CMV antigen stimulation. The V and J genes are TRBV9 and TRBJ2-3; the D call may be TRBD1 or TRBD2 (5 bases each). The CDR3 region has the DNA TGTGCCAGCAGCGTTCCCGGGACCCCGGCAGATACGCAGTATTTT. This codes for CASSVPGTPADTQYF.